Each of the 27 T cell receptor beta chains below was sequenced from the same sample in a study of cytomegalovirus exposure and HLA in healthy donors. With 60 Vbeta and 13 Jbeta primers, the PCR was carried out. Assay used: immunoSEQ multiplex PCR; TCRdb lists only in-frame clones, some missing. The table records roughly 150,000 clones, around 78% of them present only once. Material: PBMCs. Receptors were obtained from a woman in her forties in good health and CMV-seronegative.

This chain connects TRBV7-8 to TRBJ1-2; D remains ambiguous. The V end was cut by 5 bases, the J end by 4 bases, with 8 bases between. Germline V gene data show CDR1 as SGHVS and CDR2 as FQNEAQ. The CDR3 extends over 12 amino acids. CDR3 protein: CASSRFSYGYTF. Written as DNA, the CDR3 is TGTGCCAGCAGCCGGTTTTCCTATGGCTACACCTTC.

This chain links TRBV19 with TRBJ2-6, with D tentatively TRBD1 (6 bases). The CDR3 runs 16 residues. CDR1 LNHDA and CDR2 SQIVND come from the germline V gene (reference sequence). Trimming shortened V by 6 bases and J by 0 bases, and 12 bases separated the two germline ends. CDR3 in amino acids: CASSTTGLSGANVLTF. The CDR3 DNA follows: TGTGCCAGTAGCACCACAGGGCTCTCTGGGGCCAACGTCCTGACTTTC.

The V call is TRBV30, the J call TRBJ2-5; 10 bases match TRBD1. This CDR3 region has 13 residues. From germline, CDR1 is GTSNPN and CDR2 SVGIG (reference sequence). The CDR3: CALARTGGETQYF. The CDR3 nucleotides are TGTGCACTCGCCCGGACAGGGGGAGAGACCCAGTACTTC.

The CDR3 sequence: CASTLWNTEAFF. DNA of the CDR3: TGTGCCAGCACCCTTTGGAACACTGAAGCTTTCTTT. The rearrangement uses TRBV21-1 and TRBJ1-1. TRBV21-1 is deemed a pseudogene. The CDR3 extends over 12 amino acids.

V usage is TRBV5-1 and J usage is TRBJ2-5; 8 bases map to TRBD1. The CDR3 runs to 16 residues. Germline CDR1 SGHRS, CDR2 YFSETQ. J lost 2 bases, V lost 0 bases, and 6 bases had no gene match. The CDR3 nucleotides read TGCGCCAGCAGCTTGGTTCTGACAGGGGTTCAAGAGACCCAGTACTTC. It is translated as CASSLVLTGVQETQYF.

The chain carries TRBV5-1 and TRBJ1-4; maybe TRBD1 (5 bases). CDR3 length: 15 residues. The germline CDR1 and CDR2 sequences are SGHRS and YFSETQ. V was trimmed by 4 bases and J by 8 bases, leaving 18 bases between them. Here the CDR3 DNA reads TGCGCCAGCAGCGACCCCCAGGGTGAGAACGAAAAACTGTTTTTT. This sequence encodes CASSDPQGENEKLFF.

V gene TRBV5-1 combines with J gene TRBJ2-3, with a tentative D call TRBD2 (6 bases). This CDR3 region has 13 residues. V shed 3 bases and J shed 4 bases, with 9 bases lying between them. Germline CDR1 SGHRS, CDR2 YFSETQ. DNA for the CDR3: TGCGCCAGCAGCTCCCCTAGCGCAGATACGCAGTATTTT. Translating it yields CASSSPSADTQYF.

V gene TRBV5-1 combines with J gene TRBJ2-2; 8 bases align to TRBD1. The CDR3 is 17 residues long. J gave up 5 bases and V 4 bases, and 13 bases lay outside the gene matches. Germline V gene sequence: CDR1 SGHRS, CDR2 YFSETQ. The CDR3 bases are TGCGCCAGCAGCCCCGGGACAGGCTCTTTAGGGACCGGGGAGCTGTTTTTT. As protein: CASSPGTGSLGTGELFF. Full variable domain (outside the CDR3, taken from reference TRBV5-1 and TRBJ2-2): KAGVTQTPRYLIKTRGQQVTLSCSPISGHRSVSWYQQTPGQGLQFLFEYFSETQRNKGNFPGRFSGRQFSNSRSEMNVSTLELGDSALYLCASSPGTGSLGTGELFFGEGSRLTVL.

The chain combines TRBV7-6 with TRBJ2-3, with TRBD2 matching over 11 bases. Germline V CDR1 and CDR2: SGHVS, FNYEAQ. The length of the CDR3 is 17 residues. V lost 4 bases, J lost 4 bases, and 10 bases stayed unmatched. CDR3 sequence: CASSSSLAGGLPDTQYF. The CDR3 nucleotides are TGTGCCAGCAGCTCCTCCTTAGCGGGAGGGCTCCCAGATACGCAGTATTTT.

V is TRBV10-2 and J is TRBJ1-4; TRBD1 agrees at 9 bases. This CDR3 has 14 amino acids. Germline values: CDR1 WSHSY, CDR2 SAAADI. V was pared by 5 bases and J by 8 bases, with 6 bases of the junction left unmatched. The CDR3 protein is CASSQDRGHEKLFF. CDR3 bases: TGCGCCAGCAGTCAGGACAGGGGCCACGAAAAACTGTTTTTT.

The chain joins TRBV27 to TRBJ2-1; the match to TRBD2 covers 9 bases. Per the germline V gene, CDR1 is MNHEY and CDR2 is SMNVEV (reference sequence). V lost 3 bases and J lost 4; bases outside the gene matches: 7. There are 16 residues in the CDR3. CDR3 sequence reads: CASSFQAGGGYNEQFF. CDR3 bases: TGTGCCAGCAGTTTTCAAGCGGGGGGAGGATACAATGAGCAGTTCTTC.

J is TRBJ2-5 and V is TRBV29-1; maybe TRBD1 (5 bases). The germline V gene encodes CDR1 SQVTM and CDR2 ANQGSEA. The CDR3 runs to 16 residues. V lost 0 bases and J lost 1, with 15 bases in between. CDR3 in amino acids: CSVEERSGSPQETQYF. The DNA of the CDR3 is TGCAGCGTTGAAGAAAGGTCAGGGTCCCCCCAAGAGACCCAGTACTTC.

This clone appeared a few times. The chain employs TRBV2 and TRBJ2-7, with no clear D. V gave up 7 bases and J gave up 1 base, with 8 bases separating them. The CDR3 extends over 12 amino acids. The V gene's germline CDR1 is SNHLY and CDR2 FYNNEI. The CDR3 nucleotides read TGTGCCAGCATCGGAGATTCCTACGAGCAGTACTTC. It yields the protein CASIGDSYEQYF. Complete variable domain (other parts from reference TRBV2 and TRBJ2-7): EPEVTQTPSHQVTQMGQEVILRCVPISNHLYFYWYRQILGQKVEFLVSFYNNEISEKSEIFDDQFSVERPDGSNFTLKIRSTKLEDSAMYFCASIGDSYEQYFGPGTRLTVT.

The chain is built from TRBV11-1 and TRBJ2-5; D uncertain. The CDR3 is made up of 13 amino acids. Trimming cost V 3 bases and J 2 bases, with 7 bases left between them. Germline CDR1 is SGHAT and CDR2 is FQDESV (reference sequence). Here the CDR3 DNA reads TGTGCCAGCAGCTTGAGGCTTCAAGAGACCCAGTACTTC. Protein: CASSLRLQETQYF.

The chain is built from TRBV13 and TRBJ2-7; 9 nucleotides agree with TRBD1. The germline V gene has CDR1 PRHDT and CDR2 FYEKMQ (reference sequence). V trimming: 0 bases; J trimming: 5 bases; junction bases outside the gene matches: 2. The CDR3 is 14 residues long. The CDR3 reads CASSLGGQGNEQYF. The CDR3 coding sequence is TGTGCCAGCAGCTTAGGGGGACAGGGAAACGAGCAGTACTTC.

This clone was detected a few times. V gene TRBV6-5 combines with J gene TRBJ2-3; D possibly corresponds to TRBD2 (6 bases). This CDR3 has 14 residues. V was clipped by 2 bases and J by 3 bases, with 9 bases between them. Germline V CDR1 and CDR2: MNHEY, SVGAGI. The CDR3, as DNA: TGTGCCAGCAGTTACGGAGGGCCGACAGATACGCAGTATTTT. It encodes CASSYGGPTDTQYF.

The genes are TRBV5-1 and TRBJ1-4; no clear D gene. Germline CDR1 reads SGHRS; CDR2 reads YFSETQ. This CDR3 region has 16 residues. Trimming pared 0 bases from V and 3 bases from J, leaving 12 bases between. CDR3 sequence (DNA): TGCGCCAGCAGCTTGGTGGTGGAGGAGGCTAATGAAAAACTGTTTTTT. Translated: CASSLVVEEANEKLFF.

This chain connects TRBV5-1 to TRBJ1-1; the match to TRBD1 covers 7 bases. Losses at the gene ends were 1 base for V and 5 bases for J; bases not matched to a gene: 5. The CDR3 loop spans 14 amino acids. Germline V lookup: CDR1 SGHRS, CDR2 YFSETQ. Here the CDR3 DNA reads TGCGCCAGCAGCTTGAGGGGGCAGGGAACTGAAGCTTTCTTT. Encoded protein: CASSLRGQGTEAFF.

This clone was seen a single time. V gene TRBV28 combines with J gene TRBJ2-1; 9 bases are shared with TRBD1. The germline V gene encodes CDR1 MDHEN and CDR2 SYDVKM. CDR3 length equals 16 residues. Trimming at V came to 4 bases and at J to 0 bases, leaving 4 bases not matched to a gene. The CDR3, as DNA: TGTGCCAGCAGTTGGACAGGGGTCCTCTCCTACAATGAGCAGTTCTTC. As protein: CASSWTGVLSYNEQFF.

The V and J genes are TRBV5-1 and TRBJ2-3; D might be TRBD1 (7 bases). The CDR3 contains 15 residues. Trimming cost V 0 bases and J 4 bases, with 12 bases left between them. Germline V gives CDR1 SGHRS, CDR2 YFSETQ. CDR3 DNA sequence: TGCGCCAGCAGCTTGGCCGACAGGGACTCAGATACGCAGTATTTT. Its translation: CASSLADRDSDTQYF.

The V gene is TRBV28, the J gene TRBJ1-2, with a tentative D call TRBD1 (6 bases). Trimming removed 5 bases at V and 0 bases at J, with 13 bases between. Germline lookup yields CDR1 MDHEN and CDR2 SYDVKM. CDR3 length equals 15 residues. The CDR3, as DNA: TGTGCCAGCAGTGCTGCAGGGGAAGCTAACTATGGCTACACCTTC. This codes for CASSAAGEANYGYTF.

Here the CDR3 DNA reads TGTGCCAGCAGTCGAGGGAAAGGGAGGCCTGAAGCTTTCTTT. It is translated as CASSRGKGRPEAFF. V and J are TRBV6-1 and TRBJ1-1; D is ambiguous. Germline CDR1 and CDR2: MNHNS and SASEGT. The CDR3 loop spans 14 amino acids. V lost 5 bases and J 6 bases, leaving 16 bases between the germline ends.

The rearrangement uses TRBV5-1 and TRBJ2-7; 7 bases line up with TRBD2. V was pared by 5 bases and J by 1 base, with 9 bases of the junction left unmatched. The CDR3 is made up of 15 amino acids. CDR1 SGHRS and CDR2 YFSETQ come from the germline V gene. The CDR3 is CASSVGPGGSYEQYF. DNA for the CDR3: TGCGCCAGCAGTGTGGGGCCGGGAGGATCCTACGAGCAGTACTTC.

This clone was found a few times. The gene calls are TRBV18 and TRBJ2-7; 15 bases match TRBD2. The junction had 12 bases not matched to a gene; V was cut back by 3 bases and J by 0 bases. This CDR3 has 20 amino acids. CDR1 is KGHSH, CDR2 LQKENI, per germline. This CDR3 reads CASSPRRGTSGRPSSYEQYF. CDR3 DNA sequence: TGTGCCAGCTCACCTAGGAGAGGGACTAGCGGGAGGCCCTCCTCCTACGAGCAGTACTTC.

Note on this clone: One end of the junction fails to match germline, which may point to a read error. The V gene is TRBV7-9, the J gene TRBJ1-1, with a possible D match to TRBD1 (6 bases). Germline V gene data show CDR1 as SEHNR and CDR2 as FQNEAQ (reference sequence). This CDR3 comprises 16 residues. CDR3 sequence (DNA): TGTGCCAGCAGCCGCGATCCAGGGGTTGGGAGTCTGGGAGTTCTCTTT. This translates into CASSRDPGVGSLGVLF. Full variable domain (remainder filled in from reference TRBV7-9 and TRBJ1-1): DTGVSQNPRHKITKRGQNVTFRCDPISEHNRLYWYRQTLGQGPEFLTYFQNEAQLEKSRLLSDRFSAERPKGSFSTLEIQRTEQGDSAMYLCASSRDPGVGSLGVLFGQGTRLTVV.

This clone was counted a single time. The rearrangement links TRBV5-1 to TRBJ2-1; 13 bases match TRBD2. The CDR3 has 15 residues. The J segment lost 8 bases and the V segment lost 4 bases, leaving 6 bases of the junction unmatched. CDR1 and CDR2 (germline): SGHRS, YFSETQ. Here the CDR3 reads CASSPGTSGTHEQFF. CDR3 nucleotide sequence: TGCGCCAGCAGCCCCGGGACTAGCGGGACCCATGAGCAGTTCTTC.

The chain carries TRBV7-9 and TRBJ2-7, with a weak D call TRBD2 (6 bases). The CDR3 contains 14 residues. V lost 1 base, J lost 6 bases, and 13 bases lay in between. The germline gives CDR1 SEHNR, CDR2 FQNEAQ (reference sequence). This CDR3 is CASSLGPGDREQYF. CDR3 DNA sequence: TGTGCCAGCAGCTTAGGGCCGGGAGATCGCGAGCAGTACTTC.